These 14 T cell receptor beta chains were sequenced from one sample in a study of blood T cell repertoires in COVID-19. Libraries were prepared by immunoSEQ multiplex PCR; TCRdb keeps only in-frame clonotypes and omits some of them. The repertoire holds 150,000 or so clones, with roughly 86% as singletons. Sequencing input: peripheral blood. The receptors were sampled from a man aged 50 to 59 with active or convalescent COVID-19.

The chain has TRBV5-4 and TRBJ2-5; 11 bases align to TRBD2. Germline CDR1 and CDR2: SGHNT and YYREEE (reference sequence). The CDR3 has 14 residues. Trimming removed 8 bases from V and 2 bases from J; junction bases left unmatched: 5. This CDR3 is CASGTSGDQETQYF. CDR3 coding DNA: TGTGCCAGTGGGACTAGCGGCGATCAAGAGACCCAGTACTTC.

This clone has just one count. V is TRBV4-2 and J is TRBJ2-3, with TRBD2 matching over 9 bases. The CDR3 loop spans 16 amino acids. With 4 bases clipped from V and 6 bases from J, the junction kept 11 bases outside the gene matches. CDR1 is LGHNA, CDR2 YNFKEQ, per germline. The CDR3 is CASSPSGGRALDTQYF. The CDR3 DNA sequence: TGTGCCAGCAGCCCGAGCGGCGGGAGGGCCCTCGATACGCAGTATTTT.

J is TRBJ1-1 and V is TRBV3-1 (or the pseudogene TRBV3-2); the match to TRBD1 covers 10 bases. This CDR3 region has 16 residues. V dropped 4 bases and J dropped 4; count of bases not matched to a gene: 9. Germline V gives CDR1 LGHDT, CDR2 YNNKEL (reference sequence). CDR3 bases: TGTGCCAGCAGCCTCCGGACAGGGGGTTATAGCACTGAAGCTTTCTTT. The encoded protein is CASSLRTGGYSTEAFF.

The V and J genes are TRBV19 and TRBJ2-1; tentative D call: TRBD1 (6 bases). Trimming removed 11 bases from V and 4 bases from J, with 12 bases in between. Looked up from germline, CDR1 is LNHDA and CDR2 is SQIVND (reference sequence). There are 12 residues in the CDR3. This chain's CDR3 is CAVGTPYNEQFF. The CDR3 coding sequence is TGTGCCGTCGGGACACCTTACAATGAGCAGTTCTTC.

This chain links TRBV5-5 with TRBJ2-7, with 8 bases fitting TRBD1. Germline V gene lookup returns CDR1 SGHKS and CDR2 YYEKEE (reference sequence). V shed 3 bases and J 4 bases; nucleotides not matched to a gene: 6. The CDR3 has 14 amino acids. CDR3 sequence reads: CASSSTGAGYEQYF. The DNA for the CDR3 is TGTGCCAGCAGCTCGACAGGGGCTGGGTACGAGCAGTACTTC.

This sequence joins TRBV6-2 or TRBV6-3 and TRBJ2-7; 8 bases agree with TRBD1. Germline CDR1 reads MNHEY; CDR2 reads SVGEGT. V lost 6 bases, J lost 4 bases, and 8 bases stayed unmatched. The CDR3 has 14 amino acids. CDR3 DNA: TGTGCCAGCAGCCTCGACAGGGGAATATACGAGCAGTACTTC. This sequence encodes CASSLDRGIYEQYF.

The genes are TRBV18 and TRBJ2-7; 10 bases fit TRBD2. Germline-derived CDR1 and CDR2 are KGHSH and LQKENI. The length of the CDR3 is 15 residues. V shed 4 bases and J 3 bases; nucleotides not matched to a gene: 6. The CDR3 spells CASSRSGGVRYEQYF. CDR3 DNA: TGTGCCAGCTCACGGAGCGGGGGGGTCCGCTACGAGCAGTACTTC. The full variable domain, with the rest looked up from reference TRBV18 and TRBJ2-7, is NAGVMQNPRHLVRRRGQEARLRCSPMKGHSHVYWYRQLPEEGLKFMVYLQKENIIDESGMPKERFSAEFPKEGPSILRIQQVVRGDSAAYFCASSRSGGVRYEQYFGPGTRLTVT.

The CDR3 here is CSVERGRGIETQYF. As DNA, the CDR3 is TGCAGCGTTGAAAGGGGCAGGGGGATTGAGACCCAGTACTTC. The V and J genes are TRBV29-1 and TRBJ2-5, with 7 bases that match TRBD1. The CDR3 is 14 residues long. CDR1 is SQVTM and CDR2 is ANQGSEA in the germline V gene. V trimming: 2 bases; J trimming: 5 bases; junction bases outside the gene matches: 8.

The rearrangement uses TRBV5-8 and TRBJ2-3; 7 positions agree with TRBD2. The CDR3 length is 16 residues. CDR1 and CDR2 from the germline V gene are SGHTS and YDEGEE. V dropped 0 bases and J dropped 6; count of bases not matched to a gene: 10. Here the CDR3 reads CASSLAIKLASDTQYF. The CDR3 nucleotides read TGTGCCAGCAGCTTGGCCATCAAACTAGCGAGTGATACGCAGTATTTT. Supplemented by reference TRBV5-8 and TRBJ2-3, the full variable domain reads EAGVTQSPTHLIKTRGQQATLRCSPISGHTSVYWYQQALGLGLQFLLWYDEGEERNRGNFPPRFSGRQFPNYSSELNVNALELEDSALYLCASSLAIKLASDTQYFGPGTRLTVL.

The rearrangement uses TRBV12-1 and TRBJ1-6; the table's D call, TRBD1, has no DNA check behind it. TRBV12-1 has pseudogene status. This CDR3 is 18 amino acids long. This chain's CDR3 is CASSPQPQGVTYNSPLHF. In DNA form, the CDR3 reads TGTGCCAGCAGCCCCCAGCCCCAGGGGGTAACATATAATTCACCCCTCCACTTT.

This clone was recorded a few times. The gene calls are TRBV5-1 and TRBJ2-1; TRBD2 might be the D (7 bases). Per germline, CDR1 SGHRS and CDR2 YFSETQ. The CDR3 contains 15 residues. V shed 3 bases and J shed 9 bases, with 19 bases lying between them. DNA of the CDR3: TGCGCCAGCAGCTCCTTGGCGGGGGCTGAGAGTGAGCAGTTCTTC. Protein product: CASSSLAGAESEQFF.

This clone occurred once. The chain carries TRBV28 and TRBJ1-2, with TRBD1 identical over 8 bases. Unmatched junction bases numbered 12, after V lost 1 base and J lost 8 bases. The CDR3 has 16 amino acids. Germline V CDR1 and CDR2: MDHEN, SYDVKM. Here the CDR3 DNA reads TGTGCCAGCAGTTTATTGGGGCAGGGGGCAGGTGGCGGCTACACCTTC. Protein sequence: CASSLLGQGAGGGYTF.

As DNA, the CDR3 is TGTGCCAGTAGTAACCACAGGGGCGATCAGCCCCAGCATTTT. Its protein product is CASSNHRGDQPQHF. The gene calls are TRBV19 and TRBJ1-5; 7 bases are shared with TRBD1. The CDR3 is 14 residues long. Trimming at V came to 4 bases and at J to 5 bases, leaving 5 bases not matched to a gene. Germline V gene sequence: CDR1 LNHDA, CDR2 SQIVND (reference sequence).

The chain joins TRBV9 to TRBJ1-6, with D possibly being TRBD1 (5 bases). V dropped 0 bases and J dropped 8 bases, with 18 bases sitting between them. CDR1 is SGDLS and CDR2 is YYNGEE in the germline V gene. This CDR3 comprises 17 residues. The CDR3 sequence: CASSVGGGRADYSPLHF. The DNA for the CDR3 is TGTGCCAGCAGCGTAGGCGGGGGACGGGCAGATTATTCACCCCTCCACTTT.